This entry lists 24 T cell receptor beta chains sequenced from one sample in a study of technical replicates of blood from a few donors. Assay: immunoSEQ multiplex PCR; the TCRdb copy retains only in-frame clones and omits some. The table has 100,000 or so clones, roughly 95% seen once. Sequencing was done on a sample of T cells isolated from PBMCs. The receptors derive from a human donor in good health.

The chain employs TRBV18 and TRBJ1-2, with D perhaps TRBD1 (5 bases). The CDR3 extends over 15 amino acids. Trimming stripped 4 bases from V and 3 bases from J, with 15 bases between. Germline lookup yields CDR1 KGHSH and CDR2 LQKENI. The CDR3 here is CASSLALDIYYGYTF. CDR3 DNA sequence: TGTGCCAGCTCACTTGCCTTGGACATTTACTATGGCTACACCTTC.

The chain links TRBV5-1 to TRBJ2-2, with D perhaps matching TRBD1 (5 bases). V shed 6 bases and J shed 5 bases, with 11 bases lying between them. The CDR3 runs to 13 residues. CDR1 and CDR2 (germline): SGHRS, YFSETQ. CDR3 DNA: TGCGCCAGCACCCCTGACAGAACCGGGGAGCTGTTTTTT. Its protein is CASTPDRTGELFF.

The chain uses TRBV11-3 and TRBJ2-2, with D uncertain. This CDR3 region has 14 residues. V lost 2 bases to trimming and J lost 3 bases, with 7 bases between them. Germline V gene sequence: CDR1 SGHNT, CDR2 YENEEA. The CDR3 region has the DNA TGTGCCAGCAGCTTACAACGGGACACCGGGGAGCTGTTTTTT. Its translation: CASSLQRDTGELFF.

The rearrangement joins TRBV4-1 to TRBJ1-3; unclear D gene. The V and J ends lost 1 base and 4 bases respectively, with 5 bases between them. Germline CDR1 is MGHRA and CDR2 is YSYEKL. The CDR3 sequence is 13 residues long. The CDR3 sequence is CASSQVLGNTIYF. The CDR3 bases are TGCGCCAGCAGCCAAGTCCTCGGAAACACCATATATTTT.

This clone was detected only once. The chain joins TRBV15 to TRBJ1-2, with no clear D. Germline V CDR1 and CDR2: LNHNV, YYDKDF (reference sequence). The CDR3 loop spans 14 amino acids. The germline V and J ends were trimmed by 3 bases and 8 bases, with 16 bases remaining between them. The CDR3 bases are TGTGCCACCAGCAGCGGTCTGATAATCTCCGGCTACACCTTC. It specifies CATSSGLIISGYTF.

The rearrangement uses TRBV19 and TRBJ1-5; tentative D call: TRBD1 (5 bases). Germline CDR1 reads LNHDA; CDR2 reads SQIVND (reference sequence). V lost 10 bases and J lost 2, with 12 bases in between. The CDR3 runs 13 residues. Here the CDR3 reads CATTGRGNQPQHF. CDR3 nucleotide sequence: TGTGCCACTACAGGTAGGGGCAATCAGCCCCAGCATTTT. The whole variable domain, filled in from reference TRBV19 and TRBJ1-5, reads DGGITQSPKYLFRKEGQNVTLSCEQNLNHDAMYWYRQDPGQGLRLIYYSQIVNDFQKGDIAEGYSVSREKKESFPLTVTSAQKNPTAFYLCATTGRGNQPQHFGDGTRLSIL.

In DNA form, the CDR3 reads TGTGCCAGCTGGGCAGCCTACGAGCAGTACTTC. It encodes CASWAAYEQYF. V and J are TRBV6-1 and TRBJ2-7, with D unresolved. The CDR3 consists of 11 residues. V lost 8 bases and J 2 bases, leaving 7 bases between the germline ends. Germline V gene lookup returns CDR1 MNHNS and CDR2 SASEGT.

The chain carries TRBV2 and TRBJ1-1; a possible D gene is TRBD1 (5 bases). The germline CDR1 and CDR2 sequences are SNHLY and FYNNEI. There are 13 residues in the CDR3. Trimming pared 3 bases from V and 5 bases from J, leaving 10 bases between. The CDR3 DNA is TGTGCCAGCAGTGATCTTCCAGGGACTGAAGCTTTCTTT. Its translation is CASSDLPGTEAFF.

The chain is built from TRBV28 and TRBJ2-1; 8 positions agree with TRBD1. The CDR3 contains 13 residues. Germline V CDR1 and CDR2: MDHEN, SYDVKM. Losses at the gene ends were 2 bases for V and 9 bases for J; bases not matched to a gene: 3. This chain's CDR3 is CASSLQGAPEQFF. The CDR3 DNA is TGTGCCAGCAGTTTACAGGGGGCGCCTGAGCAGTTCTTC. The full variable domain, rest sourced from reference TRBV28 and TRBJ2-1, is DVKVTQSSRYLVKRTGEKVFLECVQDMDHENMFWYRQDPGLGLRLIYFSYDVKMKEKGDIPEGYSVSREKKERFSLILESASTNQTSMYLCASSLQGAPEQFFGPGTRLTVL.

The V gene is TRBV6-5, the J gene TRBJ1-2; 8 bases map to TRBD1. The CDR3 extends over 15 amino acids. Trimming at V came to 2 bases and at J to 2 bases, leaving 4 bases not matched to a gene. Germline CDR1 MNHEY, CDR2 SVGAGI. Here the CDR3 reads CASSYGQGLNYGYTF. The CDR3 DNA reads TGTGCCAGCAGTTACGGACAGGGCCTGAACTATGGCTACACCTTC.

Comment on this clone: Other DNA variants within this sample encode the same CDR3. The chain combines TRBV9 with TRBJ2-7; TRBD2 is a possible D gene (5 bases). V was clipped by 2 bases and J by 0 bases, with 6 bases between them. The CDR3 runs 13 residues. Germline V gene sequence: CDR1 SGDLS, CDR2 YYNGEE. CDR3 bases: TGTGCCAGCAGCGTCGGGGACTCCTACGAGCAGTACTTC. Amino acids: CASSVGDSYEQYF.

This chain connects TRBV11-3 to TRBJ2-5, with no clear D. The germline V gene has CDR1 SGHNT and CDR2 YENEEA. This CDR3 is 14 amino acids long. The ends were cut back, 3 bases at V and 0 bases at J, with 8 bases in the middle. The DNA of the CDR3 is TGTGCCAGCAGCTTTGACGGGTACCAAGAGACCCAGTACTTC. Translated, it gives CASSFDGYQETQYF.

With regard to this clone: At one end the junction does not follow the germline gene, possibly because of a read error. This chain links TRBV6-6 with TRBJ1-2; 10 nucleotides agree with TRBD1. The CDR3 contains 14 residues. Per the germline V gene, CDR1 is MNHNY and CDR2 is SVGAGI (reference sequence). In DNA, the CDR3 is TGTGCCAGCAGTGACTCTGACAGGGGGCAGGGCTACACCTTC. Amino acid sequence: CASSDSDRGQGYTF.

This clone was recorded once. This chain connects TRBV14 to TRBJ2-1, with D possibly matching TRBD2 (6 bases). There are 16 residues in the CDR3. Trimming removed 6 bases at V and 0 bases at J, with 15 bases between. Germline-derived CDR1 and CDR2 are SGHDN and FVKESK. For the CDR3, the DNA is TGTGCCAGCAGTCCAAGTTCCGGGAGCTCCTACAATGAGCAGTTCTTC. Translated: CASSPSSGSSYNEQFF.

This rearrangement joins TRBV7-2 to TRBJ1-5; D uncertain. This CDR3 region has 15 residues. Germline V gene lookup returns CDR1 SGHTA and CDR2 FQGNSA. Deletions cut 2 bases from V and 2 bases from J, with 10 bases between. The CDR3 DNA sequence: TGTGCCAGCAGCTTAAGCTCGGGTGGCAATCAGCCCCAGCATTTT. Translation: CASSLSSGGNQPQHF. Drawing the rest from reference TRBV7-2 and TRBJ1-5, the complete variable domain is GAGVSQSPSNKVTEKGKDVELRCDPISGHTALYWYRQSLGQGLEFLIYFQGNSAPDKSGLPSDRFSAERTGGSVSTLTIQRTQQEDSAVYLCASSLSSGGNQPQHFGDGTRLSIL.

The DNA of the CDR3 is TGTGCCAGCAGTTACGCGGGATCGAACACCGGGGAGCTGTTTTTT. Protein sequence: CASSYAGSNTGELFF. The genes are TRBV6-5 and TRBJ2-2, with D possibly being TRBD2 (6 bases). CDR1 and CDR2 (germline): MNHEY, SVGAGI. CDR3 size: 15 residues. V was cut by 2 bases and J by 0 bases, with 7 bases left in between.

V is TRBV19 and J is TRBJ2-7; 9 nucleotides agree with TRBD1. V lost 6 bases, J lost 2 bases, and 5 bases stayed unmatched. Per the germline V gene, CDR1 is LNHDA and CDR2 is SQIVND (reference sequence). The CDR3 sequence is 14 residues long. CDR3 in amino acids: CASSPGQGAYEQYF. In DNA form, the CDR3 reads TGTGCCAGTAGCCCGGGACAGGGAGCCTACGAGCAGTACTTC.

The chain couples TRBV19 to TRBJ2-2, with D perhaps TRBD1 (6 bases). The CDR3 is 14 amino acids. V shed 5 bases and J shed 7 bases, with 14 bases lying between them. Germline V lookup: CDR1 LNHDA, CDR2 SQIVND (reference sequence). CDR3 DNA sequence: TGTGCCAGTAGTGCAAACAGGGACGACGGGGAGCTGTTTTTT. Translated: CASSANRDDGELFF.

The chain recombines TRBV7-9 with TRBJ1-1, with 9 bases identical to TRBD1. V gave up 2 bases and J gave up 6 bases; unmatched junction bases: 7. The CDR3 consists of 15 residues. Germline loops: CDR1 SEHNR, CDR2 FQNEAQ (reference sequence). The CDR3 DNA reads TGTGCCAGCAGCTTACCCGGACAGGGGCGGTCTGAAGCTTTCTTT. Translation: CASSLPGQGRSEAFF.

The chain employs TRBV19 and TRBJ2-7; TRBD1 matches at 9 bases. This CDR3 is built from 12 residues. The germline CDR1 and CDR2 sequences are LNHDA and SQIVND (reference sequence). Trimming removed 6 bases from V and 6 bases from J; junction bases left unmatched: 3. The CDR3 DNA reads TGTGCCAGTAGCACAGGGGGCGGCGAGCAGTACTTC. Its protein product is CASSTGGGEQYF.

The chain recombines TRBV11-3 with TRBJ2-7, with 9 bases that match TRBD1. Germline loops: CDR1 SGHNT, CDR2 YENEEA. The CDR3 has 15 amino acids. V was clipped by 5 bases and J by 1 base; unmatched bases: 6. This CDR3 reads CASSPPGQGSYEQYF. CDR3 nucleotide sequence: TGTGCCAGCAGCCCACCGGGACAGGGTTCCTACGAGCAGTACTTC.

The gene calls are TRBV6-5 and TRBJ2-1, with 8 positions matching TRBD2. Per germline, CDR1 MNHEY and CDR2 SVGAGI. The CDR3 is made up of 15 amino acids. The V and J ends lost 0 bases and 10 bases, in that order; junction bases with no gene match: 8. In DNA, the CDR3 is TGTGCCAGCAGTTACTCCAGGGCGGGAGGACGAGAGCAGTTCTTC. Its translation is CASSYSRAGGREQFF.

The rearrangement links TRBV6-1 to TRBJ2-1; TRBD1 is a possible D gene (5 bases). The V end lost 2 bases, the J end lost 5 bases, and 19 bases lay between the germline ends. The CDR3 runs to 17 residues. The germline gives CDR1 MNHNS, CDR2 SASEGT. The CDR3 DNA reads TGTGCCAGCAGTGAAAGGTTCGGTGACAGAAGAAACAATGAGCAGTTCTTC. Translation gives CASSERFGDRRNNEQFF.

This clone has a single count. The chain has TRBV6-4 and TRBJ1-5, with TRBD1 as a possible D gene (6 bases). CDR1 and CDR2 from the germline V gene are MRHNA and SNTAGT. Deletions cut 0 bases from V and 0 bases from J, with 12 bases between. This CDR3 is 17 amino acids long. The CDR3 DNA sequence: TGTGCCAGCAGTGACTCGGGCAGGGGATATAGCAATCAGCCCCAGCATTTT. Its protein is CASSDSGRGYSNQPQHF.